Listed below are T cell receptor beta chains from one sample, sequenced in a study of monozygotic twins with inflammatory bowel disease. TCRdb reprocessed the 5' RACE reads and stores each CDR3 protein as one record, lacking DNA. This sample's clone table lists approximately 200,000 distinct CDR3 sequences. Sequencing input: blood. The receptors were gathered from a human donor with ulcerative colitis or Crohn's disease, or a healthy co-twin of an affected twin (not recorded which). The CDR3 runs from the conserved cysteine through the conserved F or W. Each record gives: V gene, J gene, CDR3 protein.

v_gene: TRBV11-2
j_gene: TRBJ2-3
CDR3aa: CASSSPLTDTQYF

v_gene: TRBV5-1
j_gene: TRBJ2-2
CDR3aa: CASSLEDNGELFF

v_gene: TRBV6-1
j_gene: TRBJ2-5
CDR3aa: CASTHGRETQYF

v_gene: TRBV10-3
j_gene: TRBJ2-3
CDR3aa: CAISAGRGTDTQYF

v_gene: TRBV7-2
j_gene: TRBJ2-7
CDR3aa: CASSLVGGTDYEQYF

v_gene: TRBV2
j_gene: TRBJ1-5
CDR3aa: CASRRTGVGNQPQHF

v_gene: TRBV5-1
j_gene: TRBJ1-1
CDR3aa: CASSPSGDSENEAFF

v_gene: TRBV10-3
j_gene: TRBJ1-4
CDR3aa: CAISDAGGLSEKLFF

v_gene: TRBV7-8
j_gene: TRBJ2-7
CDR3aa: CASSPQGIGGYEQYF

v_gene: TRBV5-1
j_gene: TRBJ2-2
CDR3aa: CASSSRTGKNTGELFF

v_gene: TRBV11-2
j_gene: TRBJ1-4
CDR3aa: CASSFLGQPEKLFF

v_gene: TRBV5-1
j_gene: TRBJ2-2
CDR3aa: CASSFGRARAGELFF

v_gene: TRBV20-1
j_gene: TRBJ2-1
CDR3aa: CSATRTGFNEQFF

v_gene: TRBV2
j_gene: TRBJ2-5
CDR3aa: CASRGGGGQETQYF

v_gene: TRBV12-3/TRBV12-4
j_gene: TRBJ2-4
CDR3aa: CASNGQGRKNIQYF

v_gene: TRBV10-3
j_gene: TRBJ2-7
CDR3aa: CAINSGPPYEQYF

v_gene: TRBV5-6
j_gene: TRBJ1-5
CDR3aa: CASSVEKLQGPREFSNQPQHF

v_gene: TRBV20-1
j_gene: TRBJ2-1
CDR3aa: CSARDGGVEWEQFF

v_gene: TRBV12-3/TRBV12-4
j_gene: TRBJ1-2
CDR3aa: CASSLAGANYGYTF

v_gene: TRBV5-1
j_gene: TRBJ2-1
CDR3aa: CASSLILVRNEQFF

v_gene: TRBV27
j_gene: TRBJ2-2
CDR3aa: CASSLQGAISGELFF

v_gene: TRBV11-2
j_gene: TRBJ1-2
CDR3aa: CASSASYGGYTF

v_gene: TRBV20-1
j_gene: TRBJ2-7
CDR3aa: CSARSPGRASYEQYF

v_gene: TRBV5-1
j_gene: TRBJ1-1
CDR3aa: CASSTQRGNTEAFF